This is a list of T cell receptor beta chains from one sample in a study of cytomegalovirus exposure and HLA in healthy donors. Sequencing was performed with immunoSEQ multiplex PCR; in TCRdb, only in-frame clones are kept and a portion is missing. The sample lists about 210,000 clones; 70% to 80% were seen once. Sequencing input: PBMCs. These receptor sequences come from a woman aged 25-40 years in good health and CMV-seropositive. Both conserved end residues are part of each CDR3. The D gene is left open where the match is weak. Only part of the rows carry a size: once, few, many, or a class if the clone is expanded.

TRBV9,TRBD2,NA,TRBJ2-1,TGTGCCAGCAGCTTTAGCGGGAGGGCCAATAATGAGCAGTTCTTC,CASSFSGRANNEQFF
TRBV28,NA,NA,TRBJ2-2,TGTGCCAGCAGCTTTACAGTCGCGAACACCGGGGAGCTGTTTTTT,CASSFTVANTGELFF
TRBV9,TRBD2,NA,TRBJ2-5,TGTGCCAGCAGCCTGGGGGCTAGCGGGGGAGAAGAGACCCAGTACTTC,CASSLGASGGEETQYF
TRBV28,TRBD2,NA,TRBJ2-1,TGTGCCAGCAGTACCGGGACTAGCGGGGCCAATGAGCAGTTCTTC,CASSTGTSGANEQFF
TRBV27,TRBD1,NA,TRBJ1-1,TGTGCCAGTTGGTCAGGGGGCTTCAGGAACACTGAAGCTTTCTTT,CASWSGGFRNTEAFF
TRBV2,TRBD2,NA,TRBJ2-2,TGTGCCAGCAGTATCAAGGTGGGGACTAGCGGAGGGGACACCGGGGAGCTGTTTTTT,CASSIKVGTSGGDTGELFF
TRBV6-5,TRBD1,NA,TRBJ1-4,TGTGCCAGCAGTTACTACAGGGGCTCTAATGAAAAACTGTTTTTT,CASSYYRGSNEKLFF
TRBV2,TRBD2,NA,TRBJ2-3,TGTGCCAGTCAGTTCGGACTAGGTCCAGATACGCAGTATTTT,CASQFGLGPDTQYF
TRBV20-1,NA,once,TRBJ2-1,TGCAGTGCTAGAGTGGGCGATGAGCAGTTCTTC,CSARVGDEQFF
TRBV4-3,NA,NA,TRBJ1-4,TGCGCCAGCAGCCTCGGACAGCTCTGGGGTGAAAAACTGTTTTTT,CASSLGQLWGEKLFF
TRBV6-1,NA,few,TRBJ1-4,TGTGCCAGCAGTGAAAGGCGCGCGGGAATCAATGAAAAACTGTTTTTT,CASSERRAGINEKLFF
TRBV5-6,NA,NA,TRBJ2-7,TGTGCCAGCAGCCTATCAGGACAGAACTACGAGCAGTACTTC,CASSLSGQNYEQYF